Below are 5 T cell receptor beta chains sequenced from a single sample in a study of beta chain features in type 1 diabetes. The whole isolated RNA underwent reverse transcription, so sequencing captured expressed TCRB transcripts. TCRdb's copy holds only in-frame clones and misses some; the assay was immunoSEQ multiplex PCR. The sample consists of about 320,000 clones, 14% of them appearing once. The sample consisted of central memory CD4+ T cells from blood. The origin of the receptors is a man aged 30-40 years in good health.

This clone showed up just a few times. The chain joins TRBV6-5 to TRBJ1-2; maybe TRBD1 (6 bases). The germline V gene encodes CDR1 MNHEY and CDR2 SVGAGI. There are 14 residues in the CDR3. Trimming left V 2 bases short and J 0 bases short, with 7 bases between. Here the CDR3 reads CASSYAGANYGYTF. The CDR3 DNA reads TGTGCCAGCAGTTACGCAGGGGCTAACTATGGCTACACCTTC.

This clone was found a few times. This chain joins TRBV5-6 and TRBJ1-2; 9 bases align to TRBD1. Germline trimming cut 3 bases from V and 6 bases from J; bases unmatched to any gene: 6. CDR1 is SGHDT, CDR2 YYEEEE, per germline. CDR3 size: 14 residues. The CDR3 protein is CASSSVRTGDGYTF. The CDR3 region has the DNA TGTGCCAGCAGCTCGGTCCGGACAGGGGATGGCTACACCTTC. The variable domain in full, completed from reference TRBV5-6 and TRBJ1-2, reads DAGVTQSPTHLIKTRGQQVTLRCSPKSGHDTVSWYQQALGQGPQFIFQYYEEEERQRGNFPDRFSGHQFPNYSSELNVNALLLGDSALYLCASSSVRTGDGYTFGSGTRLTVV.

This rearrangement joins TRBV25-1 to TRBJ2-3; D gene ambiguous. V was shortened by 6 bases and J by 6 bases, with 10 bases between the two germline ends. The CDR3 is made up of 12 amino acids. CDR1 MGHDK and CDR2 SYGVNS come from the germline V gene. CDR3 bases: TGTGCCAGCAGCCAAGTGGGGGATACGCAGTATTTT. Amino acids: CASSQVGDTQYF.

This clone has ten or more counts. The chain is built from TRBV25-1 and TRBJ2-1; tentative D call: TRBD2 (6 bases). The ends were cut back, 3 bases at V and 2 bases at J, with 14 bases in the middle. Per germline, CDR1 MGHDK and CDR2 SYGVNS. The CDR3 runs to 16 residues. The CDR3 loop is CASSEFGGAAYNEQFF. For the CDR3, the DNA is TGTGCCAGCAGTGAGTTCGGCGGGGCCGCCTACAATGAGCAGTTCTTC.

This chain's CDR3 is CASSRNRGRNTEAFF. The CDR3 nucleotides read TGTGCCAGCAGCCGGAACAGGGGGCGGAACACTGAAGCTTTCTTT. The chain combines TRBV4-2 with TRBJ1-1; 9 nucleotides agree with TRBD1. Germline CDR1 reads LGHNA; CDR2 reads YNFKEQ. This CDR3 spans 15 amino acids. The V segment lost 4 bases and the J segment 1 base; nucleotides outside the gene matches: 4.